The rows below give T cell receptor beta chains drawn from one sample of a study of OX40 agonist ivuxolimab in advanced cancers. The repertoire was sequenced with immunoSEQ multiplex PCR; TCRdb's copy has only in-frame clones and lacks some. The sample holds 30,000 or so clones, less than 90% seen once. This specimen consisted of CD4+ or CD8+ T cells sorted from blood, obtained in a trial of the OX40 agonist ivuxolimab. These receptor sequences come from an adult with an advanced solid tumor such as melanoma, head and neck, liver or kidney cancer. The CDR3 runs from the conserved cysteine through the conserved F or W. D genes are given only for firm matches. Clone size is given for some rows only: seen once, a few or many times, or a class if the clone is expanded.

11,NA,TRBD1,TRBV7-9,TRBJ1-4,CASTGGEKLFF,TGTGCCAGTACAGGGGGCGAAAAACTGTTTTTT
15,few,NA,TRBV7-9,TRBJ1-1,CASSSPGQHKGRVLF,TGTGCCAGCAGTTCCCCAGGACAGCATAAGGGAAGAGTCCTCTTT
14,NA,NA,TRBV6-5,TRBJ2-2,CASSYSKPSGELFF,TGTGCCAGCAGTTACTCGAAACCCTCCGGGGAGCTGTTTTTT
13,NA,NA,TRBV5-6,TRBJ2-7,CASQTRATYEQYF,TGTGCCAGCCAGACAAGGGCTACCTACGAGCAGTACTTC
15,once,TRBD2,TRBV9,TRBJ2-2,CASSYGRPNTGELFF,TGTGCCAGCAGCTACGGGAGGCCGAACACCGGGGAGCTGTTTTTT
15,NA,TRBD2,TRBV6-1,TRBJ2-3,CASRGLAGGPDTQYF,TGTGCCAGCAGGGGACTAGCGGGAGGGCCAGATACGCAGTATTTT
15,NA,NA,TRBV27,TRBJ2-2,CASSLDAADTGELFF,TGTGCCAGCAGTTTGGACGCGGCAGACACCGGGGAGCTGTTTTTT
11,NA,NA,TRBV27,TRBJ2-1,CASSLSDEQFF,TGTGCCAGCAGTTTATCGGATGAGCAGTTCTTC
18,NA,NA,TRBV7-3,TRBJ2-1,CASSLSPLSRGKHNEQFF,TGTGCCAGCAGCTTATCCCCCCTGAGCAGGGGTAAGCACAATGAGCAGTTCTTC
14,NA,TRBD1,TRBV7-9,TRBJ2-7,CASSLQGALNEQYF,TGTGCCAGCAGCCTACAGGGGGCTCTGAACGAGCAGTACTTC
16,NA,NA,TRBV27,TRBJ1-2,CASSEARGVINYGYTF,TGTGCCAGCAGTGAGGCAAGGGGGGTAATCAACTATGGCTACACCTTC
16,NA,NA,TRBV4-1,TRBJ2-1,CASSHPRAPLAHEQFF,TGCGCCAGCAGCCATCCCCGGGCCCCCTTAGCCCATGAGCAGTTCTTC
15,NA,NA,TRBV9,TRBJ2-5,CASSARGAAQETQYF,TGTGCCAGCAGCGCCCGGGGAGCTGCCCAAGAGACCCAGTACTTC
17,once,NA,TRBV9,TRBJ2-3,CASSAEGLPLRTDTQYF,TGTGCCAGCAGCGCAGAGGGTTTGCCCCTCAGGACAGATACGCAGTATTTT
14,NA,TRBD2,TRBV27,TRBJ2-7,CASSLASGSYEQYF,TGTGCCAGCAGTTTAGCTAGCGGGAGCTACGAGCAGTACTTC
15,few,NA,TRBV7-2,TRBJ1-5,CASSLVPNSNQPQHF,TGTGCCAGCAGCTTAGTCCCGAATAGCAATCAGCCCCAGCATTTT
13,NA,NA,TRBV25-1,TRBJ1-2,CASSPTVNYGYTF,TGTGCCAGCAGTCCCACAGTTAACTATGGCTACACCTTC
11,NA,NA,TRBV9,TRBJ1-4,CASGGPRKLFF,TGTGCCAGCGGGGGGCCAAGAAAACTGTTTTTT
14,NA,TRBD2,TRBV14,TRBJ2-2,CASSQLAGTGELFF,TGTGCCAGCAGCCAGTTAGCGGGAACCGGGGAGCTGTTTTTT
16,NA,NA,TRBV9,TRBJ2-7,CASSPSSRDYSYEQYF,TGTGCCAGCAGCCCAAGTTCACGGGATTACTCCTACGAGCAGTACTTC
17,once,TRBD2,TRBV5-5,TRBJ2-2,CASSLGSGVTNTGELFF,TGTGCCAGCAGCTTGGGTAGCGGGGTCACTAACACCGGGGAGCTGTTTTTT
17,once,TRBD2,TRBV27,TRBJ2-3,CASSYHPSGRALDTQYF,TGTGCCAGCAGTTATCACCCTAGCGGGAGGGCCCTCGATACGCAGTATTTT
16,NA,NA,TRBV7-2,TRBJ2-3,CASSFLGGISTDTQYF,TGTGCCAGCAGCTTTTTGGGCGGGATTAGCACAGATACGCAGTATTTT
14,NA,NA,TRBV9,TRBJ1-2,CASSASGARNGYTF,TGTGCCAGCAGCGCCTCGGGGGCGCGGAATGGCTACACCTTC
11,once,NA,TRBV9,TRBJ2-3,CASRASDTQYF,TGTGCCAGCAGGGCTTCAGATACGCAGTATTTT
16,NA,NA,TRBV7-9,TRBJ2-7,CASSLGRQGESYEQYF,TGTGCCAGCAGCTTAGGGCGGCAGGGAGAGTCCTACGAGCAGTACTTC
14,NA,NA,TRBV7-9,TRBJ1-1,CASSSNSLNTEAFF,TGTGCCAGCAGCTCAAACAGTTTGAACACTGAAGCTTTCTTT
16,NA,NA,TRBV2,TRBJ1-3,CASKNPRRNGGNTIYF,TGTGCCAGCAAGAATCCAAGGCGGAACGGAGGAAACACCATATATTTT
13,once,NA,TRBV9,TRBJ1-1,CASSVVPGTEAFF,TGTGCCAGCAGCGTAGTTCCGGGGACTGAAGCTTTCTTT
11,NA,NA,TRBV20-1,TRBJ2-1,CSVADGLPQFF,TGCAGTGTAGCGGACGGTTTACCCCAGTTCTTC
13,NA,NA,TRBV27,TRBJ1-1,CASSLGTPTEAFF,TGTGCCAGCAGTTTAGGGACACCCACGGAAGCTTTCTTT
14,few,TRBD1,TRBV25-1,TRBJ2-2,CASSEDRDTGELFF,TGTGCCAGCAGTGAGGACAGGGACACCGGGGAGCTGTTTTTT
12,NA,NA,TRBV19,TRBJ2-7,CATQGGAAEQYF,TGTGCCACCCAAGGAGGGGCCGCCGAGCAGTACTTC
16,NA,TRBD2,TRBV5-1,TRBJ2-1,CASSLPSGRAYNEQFF,TGCGCCAGCAGCTTGCCTAGCGGGAGAGCCTACAATGAGCAGTTCTTC
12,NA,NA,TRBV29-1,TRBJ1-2,CSVRGTNYGYTF,TGCAGCGTTCGAGGGACCAACTATGGCTACACCTTC
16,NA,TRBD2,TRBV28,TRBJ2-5,CASSPTPSGRGETQYF,TGTGCCAGCAGTCCGACCCCTAGCGGGAGAGGAGAGACCCAGTACTTC
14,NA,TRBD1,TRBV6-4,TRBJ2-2,CASRDRDDTGELFF,TGTGCCAGCAGGGACAGGGACGACACCGGGGAGCTGTTTTTT
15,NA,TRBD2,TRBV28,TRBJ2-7,CASSKGLAGVNEQYF,TGTGCCAGCAGTAAAGGACTAGCGGGAGTGAACGAGCAGTACTTC
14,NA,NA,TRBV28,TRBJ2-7,CASTSPGAPYEQYF,TGTGCCAGCACCTCGCCGGGGGCCCCCTACGAGCAGTACTTC
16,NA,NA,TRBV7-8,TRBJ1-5,CASSPRRAGGNQPQHF,TGTGCCAGCAGCCCCCGGCGGGCAGGTGGAAATCAGCCCCAGCATTTT
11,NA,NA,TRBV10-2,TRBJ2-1,CASSDINEQFF,TGCGCCAGCAGTGATATCAATGAGCAGTTCTTC
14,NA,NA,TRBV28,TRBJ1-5,CASSLWAGRQPQHF,TGTGCCAGCAGTTTATGGGCAGGAAGACAGCCCCAGCATTTT